This T cell receptor beta chain is from a study of blood T cell repertoires in COVID-19 (dated by TCRdb to 2020 to 2021). About the study as a whole: Samples from collaborators originated in the United States, Italy and Spain and spanned both the acute and convalescent phases of COVID-19. The prospective study material was composed of cDNA or gDNA derived from T cells, B-cell-depleted T cells, or PBMCs. The dataset comprised deeply sampled blood TCRbeta repertoires from subjects exposed to, actively infected with, or recovered from COVID-19. Sample metadata almost always included a de-identified subject ID, COVID-19 status, age in years and sex. Samples came from the ongoing ImmuneRACE study (first 160 participants) plus 1,254 subjects from 6 global collaborators. Where available, HLA class I and class II types were taken from metadata supplied by the sample provider and were not determined by assay-based typing. The repertoires were released in a freely available public database intended as a resource for research on the immune response to SARS-CoV-2. What the research found in general, with its limitations: Clinical and demographic metadata were provided uncurated, with the amount varying by source and participant.

TCRbeta CDR3 regions were amplified from genomic DNA using the immunoSEQ Assay, a bias-controlled multiplex PCR. The original pipeline was this. Within the assay, amplification of reference gene primers was used to estimate how many nucleated cells each sample contained. To quantify the absolute abundance of each unique TCRbeta CDR3 rearrangement, sequence reads were collapsed and filtered. Productive Simpson clonality was computed per sample as the square root of Simpson's diversity index over productive rearrangements. Here the immuneACCESS table is served through TCRdb, limited to in-frame sequences with V and J called. Missing clones are a known gap in these copies; in checked studies unresolved V genes cover under half, and the rest lacks a known reason. V and J calls and clone size are those listed in that table; D and trimming were worked out from the DNA. The sample contains 350,000 to 450,000 clones, just under 90% of them found a single time. The ten largest clonotypes hold less than 2% of the sample.

Comments on this clone: Its target antigen remains unknown. There are no base qualities to consult, and no much larger clone falls within one base.

CDR1 and CDR2 are read off the germline V gene as MNHEY and SVGAGI. There are 11 amino acids in the CDR3, from cysteine to phenylalanine inclusive. Only the CDR3 DNA stays, 33 bases, in frame from base 1. V is pared back by 6 bases and J by 4 bases, with 7 bases lying between the germline termini. In the prospective study, participants were about 18 to 95 years old, resided in about two dozen geographic areas of the United States, and were enrolled through a virtual design. In the prospective study, participants were assigned to cohorts based on the clinical history participants reported in a screening survey and a study questionnaire. ImmuneRACE Cohort 3 recovered participants were defined by two consecutive negative NP/OP PCR tests, healthcare professional clearance, or symptom resolution. In the prospective study, mobile phlebotomists collected whole blood, serum and a nasopharyngeal or oropharyngeal swab from each participant. Prospective study participants could optionally give additional blood draws and questionnaires over an approximately two-month period. Blood samples from the prospective study were shipped frozen or at room temperature prior to DNA extraction.

This clonotype originated in a woman aged 25 to 45 who had recovered from COVID-19. The material sequenced was PBMCs or T cells enriched from blood (not recorded which). The rearrangement combines TRBV6-5 with TRBJ2-7; the D gene lacks a confident call. The CDR3: CASSHLYEQYF. The DNA sequence is as follows: TGTGCCAGCAGCCACCTATACGAGCAGTACTTC.